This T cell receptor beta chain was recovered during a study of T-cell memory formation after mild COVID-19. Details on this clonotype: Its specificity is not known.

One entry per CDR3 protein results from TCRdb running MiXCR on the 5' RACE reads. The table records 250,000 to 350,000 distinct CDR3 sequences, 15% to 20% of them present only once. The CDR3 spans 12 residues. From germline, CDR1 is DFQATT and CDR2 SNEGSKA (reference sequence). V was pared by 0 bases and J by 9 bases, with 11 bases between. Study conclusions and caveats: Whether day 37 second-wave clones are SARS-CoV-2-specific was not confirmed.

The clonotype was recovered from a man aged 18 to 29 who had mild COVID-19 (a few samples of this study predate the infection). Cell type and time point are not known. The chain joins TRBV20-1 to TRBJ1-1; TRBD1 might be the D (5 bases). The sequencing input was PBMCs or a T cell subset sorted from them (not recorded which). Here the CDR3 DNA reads TGCAGTGCTAGAGAAGGGGATAGGCAAGCTTTCTTT. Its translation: CSAREGDRQAFF.